What follows is one T cell receptor (beta chain) and its context. This sample is part of a study of cytomegalovirus exposure and HLA in healthy donors. A multiplex PCR was run with 60 Vbeta primers and 13 Jbeta primers. Sequencing was performed with immunoSEQ multiplex PCR; in TCRdb, only in-frame clones are kept and a portion is missing. In the table there are about 90,000 clones, approximately 84% of which are singletons. Germline CDR1 is SEHNR and CDR2 is FQNEAQ (reference sequence). The CDR3 is 16 amino acids. Trimming left V 5 bases short and J 1 base short, with 17 bases between. Source material: PBMCs. The chain carries TRBV7-9 and TRBJ1-1; a weak D match, TRBD1 (5 bases). The source of this sequence is a man younger than 30 in good health and CMV-seronegative. The CDR3, as DNA: TGTGCCAGCAGCCATACATGGGCAGGGTCGAACACTGAAGCTTTCTTT. This encodes CASSHTWAGSNTEAFF. The complete variable domain, with remaining parts taken from reference TRBV7-9 and TRBJ1-1, reads DTGVSQNPRHKITKRGQNVTFRCDPISEHNRLYWYRQTLGQGPEFLTYFQNEAQLEKSRLLSDRFSAERPKGSFSTLEIQRTEQGDSAMYLCASSHTWAGSNTEAFFGQGTRLTVV.